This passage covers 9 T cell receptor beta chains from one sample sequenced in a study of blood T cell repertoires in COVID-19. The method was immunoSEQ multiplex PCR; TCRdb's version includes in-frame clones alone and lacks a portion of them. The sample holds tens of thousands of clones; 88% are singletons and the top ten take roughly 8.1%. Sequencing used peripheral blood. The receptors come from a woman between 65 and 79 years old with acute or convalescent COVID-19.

In DNA, the CDR3 is TGTGCCAGCAGCCGCGGACAGACTGAAGCTTTCTTT. Its protein is CASSRGQTEAFF. The rearrangement joins TRBV6-5 to TRBJ1-1; D might be TRBD1 (6 bases). Germline V gene lookup returns CDR1 MNHEY and CDR2 SVGAGI. The CDR3 totals 12 residues. Between the trimmed V and J ends, which lost 6 bases and 5 bases, there was a span of 10 bases.

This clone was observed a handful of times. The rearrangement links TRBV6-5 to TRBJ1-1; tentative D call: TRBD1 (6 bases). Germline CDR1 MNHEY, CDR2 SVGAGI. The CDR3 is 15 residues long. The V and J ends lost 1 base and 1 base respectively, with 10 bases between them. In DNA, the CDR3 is TGTGCCAGCAGTTACTTTGGACAGCCGAACACTGAAGCTTTCTTT. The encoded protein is CASSYFGQPNTEAFF.

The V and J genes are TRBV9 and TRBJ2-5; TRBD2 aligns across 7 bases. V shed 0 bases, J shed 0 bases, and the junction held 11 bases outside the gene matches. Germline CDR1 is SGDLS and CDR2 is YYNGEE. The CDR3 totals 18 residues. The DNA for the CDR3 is TGTGCCAGCAGCGTAGAGCATTTGGTAGCGGGCAACCAAGAGACCCAGTACTTC. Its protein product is CASSVEHLVAGNQETQYF.

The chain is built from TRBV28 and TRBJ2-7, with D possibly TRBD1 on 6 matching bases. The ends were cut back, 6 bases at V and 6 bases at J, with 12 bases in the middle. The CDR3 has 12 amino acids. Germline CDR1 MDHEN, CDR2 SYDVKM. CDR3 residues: CASRRKGGEQYF. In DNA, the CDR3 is TGTGCCAGCAGAAGGAAAGGGGGCGAGCAGTACTTC. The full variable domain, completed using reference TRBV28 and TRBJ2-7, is DVKVTQSSRYLVKRTGEKVFLECVQDMDHENMFWYRQDPGLGLRLIYFSYDVKMKEKGDIPEGYSVSREKKERFSLILESASTNQTSMYLCASRRKGGEQYFGPGTRLTVT.

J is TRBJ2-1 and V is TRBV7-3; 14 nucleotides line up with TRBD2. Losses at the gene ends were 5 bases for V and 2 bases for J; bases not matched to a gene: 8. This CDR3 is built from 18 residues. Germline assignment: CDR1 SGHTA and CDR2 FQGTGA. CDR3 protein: CASSPGLAGGPTYNEQFF. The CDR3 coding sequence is TGTGCCAGCAGCCCCGGACTAGCGGGGGGACCAACCTACAATGAGCAGTTCTTC.

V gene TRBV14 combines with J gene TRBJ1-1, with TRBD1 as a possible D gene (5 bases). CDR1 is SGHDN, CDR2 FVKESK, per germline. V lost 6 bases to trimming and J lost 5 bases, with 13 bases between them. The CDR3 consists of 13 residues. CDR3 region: CASSQGGETEAFF. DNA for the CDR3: TGTGCCAGCAGTCAGGGTGGTGAGACTGAAGCTTTCTTT.

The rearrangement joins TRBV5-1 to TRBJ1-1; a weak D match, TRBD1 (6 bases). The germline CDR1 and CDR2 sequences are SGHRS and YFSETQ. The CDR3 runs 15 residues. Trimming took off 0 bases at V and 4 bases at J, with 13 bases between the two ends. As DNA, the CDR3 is TGCGCCAGCAGCTTGGACGGGGGAGGGGGCACTGAAGCTTTCTTT. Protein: CASSLDGGGGTEAFF.

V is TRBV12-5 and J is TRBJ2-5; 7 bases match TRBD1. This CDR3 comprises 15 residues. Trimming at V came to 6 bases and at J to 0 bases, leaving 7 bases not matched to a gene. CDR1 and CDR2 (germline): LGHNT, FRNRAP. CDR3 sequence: CASGSRTGYQETQYF. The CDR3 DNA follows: TGTGCTAGTGGGTCGAGGACAGGATACCAAGAGACCCAGTACTTC. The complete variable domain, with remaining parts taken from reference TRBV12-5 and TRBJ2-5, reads DARVTQTPRHKVTEMGQEVTMRCQPILGHNTVFWYRQTMMQGLELLAYFRNRAPLDDSGMPKDRFSAEMPDATLATLKIQPSEPRDSAVYFCASGSRTGYQETQYFGPGTRLLVL.

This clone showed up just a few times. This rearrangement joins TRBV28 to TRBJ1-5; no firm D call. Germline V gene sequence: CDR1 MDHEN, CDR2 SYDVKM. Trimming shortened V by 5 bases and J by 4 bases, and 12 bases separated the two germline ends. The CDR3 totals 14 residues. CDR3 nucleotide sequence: TGTGCCAGCAGTCGTTACTCGGGAAATCAGCCCCAGCATTTT. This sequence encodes CASSRYSGNQPQHF.